The clone carrying this TCR beta chain was detected once. Its antigen is still unknown. This sample was included in a study of cytomegalovirus exposure and HLA in healthy donors. The study's findings and limits: Reports state that TCR beta sequences accurately predicted most subjects' HLA-A and HLA-B alleles.

This CDR3 has 15 amino acids. Trimming left V 6 bases short and J 2 bases short, with 14 bases between. The germline V gene has CDR1 SNHLY and CDR2 FYNNEI. The PCR used 60 Vbeta and 13 Jbeta primers. Clones were read by immunoSEQ multiplex PCR, and TCRdb kept only the in-frame ones, dropping some. This sample carries some 130,000 clones, approximately 79% of them seen once, and the ten largest clones take 4.2%. This receptor was obtained from a man between 50 and 59 years old in good health and CMV-seropositive. Sequenced input: PBMCs. The chain uses TRBV2 and TRBJ1-5; perhaps TRBD1 as D (6 bases). CDR3 sequence reads: CASSLDRTGNQPQHF. CDR3 DNA sequence: TGTGCCAGCAGCCTCGACAGGACCGGCAATCAGCCCCAGCATTTT.